The source of this TCR beta chain is a study of blood T cell repertoires in COVID-19. Study in general: Samples representing acute and convalescent COVID-19 were sourced from the United States, Italy and Spain. The analysed material was cDNA or gDNA that came from T cells, B-cell-depleted T cells, or PBMCs.

Profiling relied on immunoSEQ multiplex PCR, and the TCRdb table lists in-frame clones only, not all of them. The sample carries about 160,000 clones, 85% to 90% recorded once. In this sample, this clone turned up once. Germline CDR1 is KGHSH and CDR2 is LQKENI. The CDR3 loop spans 13 amino acids. The J segment lost 7 bases and the V segment lost 4 bases, leaving 4 bases of the junction unmatched. The chain joins TRBV18 to TRBJ1-5; 7 nucleotides line up with TRBD1. Sequenced material: peripheral blood. This sequence was found in a woman aged 70-85 years with COVID-19, enrolled during active disease. The CDR3 sequence is CASSQGANQPQHF. The CDR3 bases are TGTGCCAGCTCACAGGGGGCTAACCAGCCCCAGCATTTT.